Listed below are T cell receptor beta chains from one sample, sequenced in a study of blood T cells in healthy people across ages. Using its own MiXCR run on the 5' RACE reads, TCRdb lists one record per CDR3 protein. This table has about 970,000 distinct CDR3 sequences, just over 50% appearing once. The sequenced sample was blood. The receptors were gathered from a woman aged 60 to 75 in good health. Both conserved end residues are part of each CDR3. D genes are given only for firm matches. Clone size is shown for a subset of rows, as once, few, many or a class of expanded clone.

CDR3 protein: CASSRDRGLLSGANVLTF; CDR3 DNA: TGTGCCAGCAGTCGGGACAGGGGGCTTCTCTCTGGGGCCAACGTCCTGACTTTC; D gene: TRBD1; V gene: TRBV14; J gene: TRBJ2-6; clone size: few
CDR3 protein: CAAILRQYF; CDR3 DNA: TGTGCCGCCATTCTACGACAGTACTTC; D gene: NA; V gene: TRBV27; J gene: TRBJ2-5; clone size: few
CDR3 protein: CAISKAGYQNIQYF; CDR3 DNA: TGTGCCATCTCAAAAGCGGGATACCAAAACATTCAGTACTTC; D gene: TRBD2; V gene: TRBV12-3/TRBV12-4; J gene: TRBJ2-4; clone size: NA
CDR3 protein: CASSEMLIGGAKNIQYF; CDR3 DNA: TGTGCCAGCAGTGAAATGTTAATAGGGGGAGCCAAAAACATTCAGTACTTC; D gene: NA; V gene: TRBV6-1; J gene: TRBJ2-4; clone size: few
CDR3 protein: CASGDRGTEAFF; CDR3 DNA: TGTGCCAGCGGGGACAGGGGCACTGAAGCTTTCTTT; D gene: TRBD1; V gene: TRBV2; J gene: TRBJ1-1; clone size: NA
CDR3 protein: CSAREGTHSPLHF; CDR3 DNA: TGCAGTGCTAGAGAGGGGACGCATTCACCCCTCCACTTT; D gene: NA; V gene: TRBV20-1; J gene: TRBJ1-6; clone size: once
CDR3 protein: CATSRTQGASEKTQYF; CDR3 DNA: TGTGCCACCAGCAGAACTCAGGGGGCTAGTGAGAAGACCCAGTACTTC; D gene: TRBD1; V gene: TRBV15; J gene: TRBJ2-5; clone size: NA
CDR3 protein: CSAPGTGPEQYF; CDR3 DNA: TGCAGTGCCCCCGGGACAGGGCCCGAGCAGTACTTC; D gene: TRBD1; V gene: TRBV20-1; J gene: TRBJ2-7; clone size: NA
CDR3 protein: CASTESLAPYNEQFF; CDR3 DNA: TGTGCCAGCACTGAAAGCCTAGCGCCTTACAATGAGCAGTTCTTC; D gene: NA; V gene: TRBV27; J gene: TRBJ2-1; clone size: NA
CDR3 protein: CASSSQTGAGKADTQYF; CDR3 DNA: TGTGCCAGCAGCAGCCAAACTGGGGCCGGGAAGGCAGATACGCAGTATTTT; D gene: NA; V gene: TRBV21-1; J gene: TRBJ2-3; clone size: NA
CDR3 protein: CASSYRGNTGELFF; CDR3 DNA: TGTGCCAGCAGCTACCGGGGGAACACCGGGGAGCTGTTTTTT; D gene: NA; V gene: TRBV7-3; J gene: TRBJ2-2; clone size: once